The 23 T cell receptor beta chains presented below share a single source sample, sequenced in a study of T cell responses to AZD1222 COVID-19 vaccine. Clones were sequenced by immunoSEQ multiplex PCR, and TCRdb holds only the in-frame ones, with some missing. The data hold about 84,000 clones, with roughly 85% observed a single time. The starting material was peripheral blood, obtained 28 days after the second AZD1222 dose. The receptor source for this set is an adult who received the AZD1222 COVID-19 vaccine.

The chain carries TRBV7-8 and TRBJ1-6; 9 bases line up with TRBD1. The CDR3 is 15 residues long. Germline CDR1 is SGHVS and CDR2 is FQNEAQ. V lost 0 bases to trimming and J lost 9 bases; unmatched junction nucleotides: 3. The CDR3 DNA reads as TGTGCCAGCAGCTTAGCGGGACAGGGTACTTCACCCCTCCACTTT. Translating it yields CASSLAGQGTSPLHF.

CDR3 sequence: CASGLVGDPGSNQPQHF. CDR3 bases: TGTGCTAGTGGTTTGGTAGGGGACCCAGGATCCAATCAGCCCCAGCATTTT. This chain connects TRBV12-5 to TRBJ1-5, with D possibly matching TRBD1 (5 bases). This CDR3 spans 17 amino acids. Trimming removed 0 bases from V and 3 bases from J, with 15 bases in between. In germline, CDR1 is LGHNT, CDR2 FRNRAP.

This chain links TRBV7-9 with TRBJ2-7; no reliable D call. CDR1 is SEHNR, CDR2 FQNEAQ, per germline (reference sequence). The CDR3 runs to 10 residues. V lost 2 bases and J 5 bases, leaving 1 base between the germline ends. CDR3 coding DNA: TGTGCCAGCAGCTTACACGAGCAGTACTTC. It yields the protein CASSLHEQYF.

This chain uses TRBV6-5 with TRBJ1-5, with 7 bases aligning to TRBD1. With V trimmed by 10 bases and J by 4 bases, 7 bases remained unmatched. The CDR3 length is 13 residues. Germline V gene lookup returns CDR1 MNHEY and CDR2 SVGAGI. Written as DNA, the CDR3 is TGTGCCACAGCAGGGGGACTAAATCAGCCCCAGCATTTT. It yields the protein CATAGGLNQPQHF.

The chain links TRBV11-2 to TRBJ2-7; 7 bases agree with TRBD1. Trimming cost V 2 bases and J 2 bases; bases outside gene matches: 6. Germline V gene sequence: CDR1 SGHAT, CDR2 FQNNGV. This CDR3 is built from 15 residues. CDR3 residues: CASSLRQGSPYEQYF. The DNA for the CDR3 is TGTGCCAGCAGCTTACGACAGGGCAGCCCCTACGAGCAGTACTTC. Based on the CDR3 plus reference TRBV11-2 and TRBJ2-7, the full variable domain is EAGVAQSPRYKIIEKRQSVAFWCNPISGHATLYWYQQILGQGPKLLIQFQNNGVVDDSQLPKDRFSAERLKGVDSTLKIQPAKLEDSAVYLCASSLRQGSPYEQYFGPGTRLTVT.

The CDR3 loop is CASSTPRTGVNTEAFF. The CDR3 nucleotides read TGTGCCAGTAGTACTCCTCGGACAGGGGTGAACACTGAAGCTTTCTTT. The chain employs TRBV19 and TRBJ1-1, with 9 nucleotides matching TRBD1. This CDR3 comprises 16 residues. After removal of 4 bases from V and 0 bases from J, the junction contained 6 bases not matched to a gene. CDR1 and CDR2 (germline): LNHDA, SQIVND (reference sequence).

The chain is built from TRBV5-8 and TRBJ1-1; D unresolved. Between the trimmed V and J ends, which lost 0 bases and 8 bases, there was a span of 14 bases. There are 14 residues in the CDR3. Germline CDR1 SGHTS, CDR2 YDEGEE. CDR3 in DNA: TGTGCCAGCAGCTTGGAACCTGCCCAAGACGAAGCTTTCTTT. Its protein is CASSLEPAQDEAFF.

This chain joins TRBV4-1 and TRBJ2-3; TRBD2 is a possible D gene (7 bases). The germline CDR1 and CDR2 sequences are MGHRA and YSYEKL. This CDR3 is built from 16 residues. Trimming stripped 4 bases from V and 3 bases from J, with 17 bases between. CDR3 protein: CASSRGRGNLTDTQYF. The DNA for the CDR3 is TGCGCCAGCAGCCGAGGGAGGGGGAATTTGACAGATACGCAGTATTTT.

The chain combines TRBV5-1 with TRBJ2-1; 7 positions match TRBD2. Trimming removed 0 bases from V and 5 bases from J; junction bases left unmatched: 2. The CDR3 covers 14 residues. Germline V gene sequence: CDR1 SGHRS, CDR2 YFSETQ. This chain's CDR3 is CASSLELANNEQFF. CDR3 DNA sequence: TGCGCCAGCAGCTTGGAACTAGCGAACAATGAGCAGTTCTTC.

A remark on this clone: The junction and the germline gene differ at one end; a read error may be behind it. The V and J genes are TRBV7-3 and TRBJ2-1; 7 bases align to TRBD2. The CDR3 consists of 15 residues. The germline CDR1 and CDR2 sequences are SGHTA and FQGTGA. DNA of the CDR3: TGTGCCAGCGGCTTCCCTAGCGGTGGTAACAATGAGCAGTTCTTC. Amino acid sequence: CASGFPSGGNNEQFF. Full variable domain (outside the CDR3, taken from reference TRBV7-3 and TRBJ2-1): GAGVSQTPSNKVTEKGKYVELRCDPISGHTALYWYRQSLGQGPEFLIYFQGTGAADDSGLPNDRFFAVRPEGSVSTLKIQRTERGDSAVYLCASGFPSGGNNEQFFGPGTRLTVL.

CDR3 in amino acids: CASSRGISYNEQFF. CDR3 coding DNA: TGCGCCAGCAGCCGGGGGATCTCCTACAATGAGCAGTTCTTC. This chain joins TRBV5-1 and TRBJ2-1, with D tentatively TRBD2 (6 bases). Germline lookup yields CDR1 SGHRS and CDR2 YFSETQ. V lost 4 bases and J 0 bases, leaving 8 bases between the germline ends. The length of the CDR3 is 14 residues.

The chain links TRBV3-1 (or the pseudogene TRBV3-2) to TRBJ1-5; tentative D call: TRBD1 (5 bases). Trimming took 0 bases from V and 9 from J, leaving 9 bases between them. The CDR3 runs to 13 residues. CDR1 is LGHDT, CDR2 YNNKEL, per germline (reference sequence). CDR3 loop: CASSQDRGGPQHF. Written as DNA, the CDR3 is TGTGCCAGCAGCCAAGATCGCGGGGGGCCCCAGCATTTT.

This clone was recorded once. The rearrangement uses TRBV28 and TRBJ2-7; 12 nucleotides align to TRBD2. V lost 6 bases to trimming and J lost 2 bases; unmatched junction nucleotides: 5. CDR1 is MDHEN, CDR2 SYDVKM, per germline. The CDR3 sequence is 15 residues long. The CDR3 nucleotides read TGTGCCAGCAGCGCGACTAGCGGGGGTCCCTACGAGCAGTACTTC. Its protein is CASSATSGGPYEQYF.

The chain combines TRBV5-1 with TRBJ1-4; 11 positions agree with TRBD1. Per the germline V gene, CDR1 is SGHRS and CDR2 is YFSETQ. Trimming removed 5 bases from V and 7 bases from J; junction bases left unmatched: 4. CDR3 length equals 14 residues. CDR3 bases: TGCGCCAGCAGTTCGGACAGGGGGCTTGAAAAACTGTTTTTT. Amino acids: CASSSDRGLEKLFF.

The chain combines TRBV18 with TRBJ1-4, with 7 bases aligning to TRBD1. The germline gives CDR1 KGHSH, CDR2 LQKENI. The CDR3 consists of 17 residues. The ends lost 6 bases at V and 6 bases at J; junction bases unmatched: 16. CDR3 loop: CASSPRVQRGRDEKLFF. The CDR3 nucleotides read TGTGCCAGCTCCCCGAGGGTCCAAAGGGGGCGTGATGAAAAACTGTTTTTT. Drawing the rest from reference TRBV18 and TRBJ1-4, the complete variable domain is NAGVMQNPRHLVRRRGQEARLRCSPMKGHSHVYWYRQLPEEGLKFMVYLQKENIIDESGMPKERFSAEFPKEGPSILRIQQVVRGDSAAYFCASSPRVQRGRDEKLFFGSGTQLSVL.

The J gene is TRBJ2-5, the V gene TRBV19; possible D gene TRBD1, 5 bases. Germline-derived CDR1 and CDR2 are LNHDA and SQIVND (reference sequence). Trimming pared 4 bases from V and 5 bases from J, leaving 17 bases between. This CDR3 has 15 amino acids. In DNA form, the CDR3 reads TGTGCCAGTAGTAATTGGGGCAGGGCGGTGGAGACCCAGTACTTC. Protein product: CASSNWGRAVETQYF.

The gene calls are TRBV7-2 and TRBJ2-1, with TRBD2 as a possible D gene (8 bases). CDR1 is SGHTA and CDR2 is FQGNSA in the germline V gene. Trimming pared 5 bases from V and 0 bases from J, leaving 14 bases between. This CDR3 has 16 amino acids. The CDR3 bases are TGTGCCAGCAGCCCCGGGAGGGACAGCTCCTACAATGAGCAGTTCTTC. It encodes CASSPGRDSSYNEQFF.

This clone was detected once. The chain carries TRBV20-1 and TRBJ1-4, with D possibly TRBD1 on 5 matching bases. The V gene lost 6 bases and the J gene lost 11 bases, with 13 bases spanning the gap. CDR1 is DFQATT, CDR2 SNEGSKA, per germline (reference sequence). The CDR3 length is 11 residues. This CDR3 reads CSARQRPKLFF. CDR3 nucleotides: TGCAGTGCAAGACAGCGACCCAAACTGTTTTTT.

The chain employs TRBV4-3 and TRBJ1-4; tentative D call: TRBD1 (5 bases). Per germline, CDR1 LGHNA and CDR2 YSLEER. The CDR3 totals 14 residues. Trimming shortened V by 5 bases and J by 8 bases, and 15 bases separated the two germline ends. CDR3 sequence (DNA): TGCGCCAGCAGCGACACAGGAAGGGGCGAAAAACTGTTTTTT. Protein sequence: CASSDTGRGEKLFF.

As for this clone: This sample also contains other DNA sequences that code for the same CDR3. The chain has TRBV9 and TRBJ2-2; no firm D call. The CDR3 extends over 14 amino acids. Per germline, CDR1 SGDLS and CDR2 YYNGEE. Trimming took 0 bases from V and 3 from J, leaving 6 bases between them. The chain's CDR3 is CASSVVGDTGELFF. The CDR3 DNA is TGTGCCAGCAGCGTAGTAGGCGACACCGGGGAGCTGTTTTTT.

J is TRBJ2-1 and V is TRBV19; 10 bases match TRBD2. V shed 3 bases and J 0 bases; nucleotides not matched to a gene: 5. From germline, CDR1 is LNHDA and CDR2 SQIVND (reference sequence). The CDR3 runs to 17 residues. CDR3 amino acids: CASSIVSGGSSYNEQFF. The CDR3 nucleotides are TGTGCCAGTAGTATTGTTAGCGGGGGGTCCTCCTACAATGAGCAGTTCTTC.

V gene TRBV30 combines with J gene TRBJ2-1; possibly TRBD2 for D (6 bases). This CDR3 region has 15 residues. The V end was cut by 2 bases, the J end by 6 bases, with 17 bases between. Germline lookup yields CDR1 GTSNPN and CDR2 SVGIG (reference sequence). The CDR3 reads CAWSSPPGGLNEQFF. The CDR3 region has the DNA TGTGCCTGGAGTTCCCCCCCCGGGGGACTCAATGAGCAGTTCTTC.

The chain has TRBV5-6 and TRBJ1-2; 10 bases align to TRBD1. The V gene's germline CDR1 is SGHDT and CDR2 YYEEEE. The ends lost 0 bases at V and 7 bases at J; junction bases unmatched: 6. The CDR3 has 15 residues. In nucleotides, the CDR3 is TGTGCCAGCAGCTTGGTCGGACAGGGGGACGGTGGCTACACCTTC. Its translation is CASSLVGQGDGGYTF.